Listed below are T cell receptor beta chains from one sample, sequenced in a study of T cell responses to AZD1222 COVID-19 vaccine. Sequencing used immunoSEQ multiplex PCR; TCRdb keeps in-frame clones, though not all of them. The repertoire has 130,000 or so clones, 75% to 95% of them found once; the top ten carry about 7%. The sample here was peripheral blood, taken on day 0 of AZD1222 vaccination. The receptors stem from an adult in good health. Each CDR3 is given with its conserved first and last residue. A D gene is named only where the DNA matches it firmly. Some rows mark clone size as missing; the rest say once, few, many or name a class of expanded clone.

J gene: TRBJ2-3
D gene: TRBD2
clone size: -
V gene: TRBV24-1
CDR3 protein: CATSDPGEGTDTQYF
CDR3 DNA: TGTGCCACCAGTGACCCGGGGGAGGGGACAGATACGCAGTATTTT

J gene: TRBJ1-2
D gene: -
clone size: -
V gene: TRBV19
CDR3 protein: CASSNQAQNGYTF
CDR3 DNA: TGTGCCAGTAGTAACCAGGCCCAGAATGGCTACACCTTC

J gene: TRBJ1-1
D gene: -
clone size: -
V gene: TRBV19
CDR3 protein: CASSIYLAGGNTEAFF
CDR3 DNA: TGTGCCAGTAGTATTTATCTCGCAGGAGGGAACACTGAAGCTTTCTTT

J gene: TRBJ2-7
D gene: TRBD2
clone size: once
V gene: TRBV6-5
CDR3 protein: CASSSAGAEREQYF
CDR3 DNA: TGTGCCAGCAGTTCAGCGGGAGCCGAAAGAGAGCAGTACTTC

J gene: TRBJ1-1
D gene: -
clone size: -
V gene: TRBV10-2
CDR3 protein: CASSEDRPDTEAFF
CDR3 DNA: TGCGCCAGCAGTGAGGACAGGCCGGACACTGAAGCTTTCTTT

J gene: TRBJ2-1
D gene: -
clone size: few
V gene: TRBV6-5
CDR3 protein: CASYDPSSYNEQFF
CDR3 DNA: TGTGCCAGCTACGACCCAAGCTCCTACAATGAGCAGTTCTTC

J gene: TRBJ2-5
D gene: -
clone size: -
V gene: TRBV7-8
CDR3 protein: CASSPSPGTPPGTQYF
CDR3 DNA: TGTGCCAGCAGCCCGAGCCCTGGGACACCACCGGGGACCCAGTACTTC

J gene: TRBJ2-7
D gene: -
clone size: -
V gene: TRBV7-9
CDR3 protein: CASSQGAGDEQYF
CDR3 DNA: TGTGCCAGTTCACAGGGCGCTGGTGACGAGCAGTACTTC

J gene: TRBJ1-1
D gene: -
clone size: few
V gene: TRBV28
CDR3 protein: CASNTGQKAFF
CDR3 DNA: TGTGCCAGCAACACAGGACAGAAAGCTTTCTTT

J gene: TRBJ2-7
D gene: TRBD1
clone size: -
V gene: TRBV5-6
CDR3 protein: CASSRTGTGFHEQYF
CDR3 DNA: TGTGCCAGCAGCCGTACCGGGACAGGGTTCCACGAGCAGTACTTC

J gene: TRBJ1-4
D gene: TRBD1
clone size: -
V gene: TRBV28
CDR3 protein: CASSSGQAEEKLFF
CDR3 DNA: TGTGCCAGCAGTTCGGGACAGGCCGAAGAAAAACTGTTTTTT

J gene: TRBJ1-3
D gene: -
clone size: -
V gene: TRBV7-9
CDR3 protein: CASSLNRDLGGNTIYF
CDR3 DNA: TGTGCCAGCAGCTTAAATCGGGACCTAGGGGGAAACACCATATATTTT

J gene: TRBJ2-5
D gene: TRBD1
clone size: -
V gene: TRBV7-2
CDR3 protein: CASSPQGTGGETQYF
CDR3 DNA: TGTGCCAGCAGCCCGCAGGGGACAGGGGGAGAGACCCAGTACTTC

J gene: TRBJ2-5
D gene: -
clone size: -
V gene: TRBV18
CDR3 protein: CASSWTDQETQYF
CDR3 DNA: TGTGCCAGCTCCTGGACAGACCAAGAGACCCAGTACTTC

J gene: TRBJ2-3
D gene: TRBD1
clone size: -
V gene: TRBV18
CDR3 protein: CASSPTGAGTDTQYF
CDR3 DNA: TGTGCCAGCTCACCGACAGGGGCCGGCACAGATACGCAGTATTTT

J gene: TRBJ2-7
D gene: -
clone size: once
V gene: TRBV9
CDR3 protein: CASSVTGSPSYEQYF
CDR3 DNA: TGTGCCAGCAGCGTTACAGGGAGTCCCTCCTACGAGCAGTACTTC

J gene: TRBJ2-7
D gene: TRBD1
clone size: once
V gene: TRBV6-2/TRBV6-3
CDR3 protein: CASSYRTGGAYEQYF
CDR3 DNA: TGTGCCAGCAGTTACCGGACAGGGGGGGCCTACGAGCAGTACTTC

J gene: TRBJ1-2
D gene: -
clone size: -
V gene: TRBV14
CDR3 protein: CASSRGPVYGYTF
CDR3 DNA: TGTGCCAGCAGCCGTGGACCGGTCTATGGCTACACCTTC

J gene: TRBJ1-1
D gene: -
clone size: -
V gene: TRBV20-1
CDR3 protein: CSASGGPGTEAFF
CDR3 DNA: TGCAGTGCTAGTGGGGGCCCCGGGACTGAAGCTTTCTTT

J gene: TRBJ1-2
D gene: -
clone size: -
V gene: TRBV28
CDR3 protein: CASSPRAWASYGYTF
CDR3 DNA: TGTGCCAGCAGCCCCCGGGCCTGGGCCAGCTATGGCTACACCTTC

J gene: TRBJ2-7
D gene: TRBD2
clone size: once
V gene: TRBV18
CDR3 protein: CASSKDGRDYSPYEQYF
CDR3 DNA: TGTGCCAGCTCTAAAGACGGGCGGGACTATTCCCCCTACGAGCAGTACTTC

J gene: TRBJ2-5
D gene: -
clone size: -
V gene: TRBV2
CDR3 protein: CASRLDGGETQYF
CDR3 DNA: TGTGCCAGCCGCCTGGACGGTGGAGAGACCCAGTACTTC

J gene: TRBJ1-6
D gene: -
clone size: -
V gene: TRBV6-5
CDR3 protein: CASSYGSGSGPLHF
CDR3 DNA: TGTGCCAGCAGTTACGGGTCGGGAAGTGGACCCCTCCACTTT

J gene: TRBJ1-4
D gene: -
clone size: many
V gene: TRBV7-8
CDR3 protein: CASSFDRGNEKLFF
CDR3 DNA: TGTGCCAGCAGCTTCGACAGAGGGAATGAAAAACTGTTTTTT

J gene: TRBJ1-2
D gene: -
clone size: -
V gene: TRBV6-2/TRBV6-3
CDR3 protein: CASSYEGNRANYGYTF
CDR3 DNA: TGTGCCAGCAGTTACGAAGGAAACCGAGCTAACTATGGCTACACCTTC

J gene: TRBJ1-2
D gene: -
clone size: -
V gene: TRBV7-8
CDR3 protein: CASSPHRFNYGYTF
CDR3 DNA: TGTGCCAGCAGCCCTCACAGGTTTAACTATGGCTACACCTTC

J gene: TRBJ2-5
D gene: TRBD1
clone size: -
V gene: TRBV5-1
CDR3 protein: CASSRDRGLETQYF
CDR3 DNA: TGCGCCAGCAGCCGGGACAGGGGTTTGGAGACCCAGTACTTC

J gene: TRBJ1-6
D gene: -
clone size: -
V gene: TRBV11-2
CDR3 protein: CASSFDSDNSPLHF
CDR3 DNA: TGTGCCAGCAGTTTTGACAGTGATAATTCACCCCTCCACTTT

J gene: TRBJ2-4
D gene: -
clone size: -
V gene: TRBV4-3
CDR3 protein: CASSQDWAAMENIQYF
CDR3 DNA: TGCGCCAGCAGCCAAGATTGGGCGGCCATGGAAAACATTCAGTACTTC

J gene: TRBJ2-1
D gene: TRBD2
clone size: -
V gene: TRBV28
CDR3 protein: CASSSPTGTSSYNEQFF
CDR3 DNA: TGTGCCAGCAGTTCCCCCACCGGGACTAGCAGTTACAATGAGCAGTTCTTC

J gene: TRBJ2-7
D gene: TRBD2
clone size: -
V gene: TRBV27
CDR3 protein: CASSFNFRLAGGTSHEQYF
CDR3 DNA: TGTGCCAGCAGTTTTAATTTCCGGCTAGCGGGAGGAACCTCTCACGAGCAGTACTTC

J gene: TRBJ2-1
D gene: -
clone size: -
V gene: TRBV11-2
CDR3 protein: CASSGRTPLGTSYNEQFF
CDR3 DNA: TGTGCCAGCAGCGGCCGAACCCCCTTGGGGACTTCCTACAATGAGCAGTTCTTC